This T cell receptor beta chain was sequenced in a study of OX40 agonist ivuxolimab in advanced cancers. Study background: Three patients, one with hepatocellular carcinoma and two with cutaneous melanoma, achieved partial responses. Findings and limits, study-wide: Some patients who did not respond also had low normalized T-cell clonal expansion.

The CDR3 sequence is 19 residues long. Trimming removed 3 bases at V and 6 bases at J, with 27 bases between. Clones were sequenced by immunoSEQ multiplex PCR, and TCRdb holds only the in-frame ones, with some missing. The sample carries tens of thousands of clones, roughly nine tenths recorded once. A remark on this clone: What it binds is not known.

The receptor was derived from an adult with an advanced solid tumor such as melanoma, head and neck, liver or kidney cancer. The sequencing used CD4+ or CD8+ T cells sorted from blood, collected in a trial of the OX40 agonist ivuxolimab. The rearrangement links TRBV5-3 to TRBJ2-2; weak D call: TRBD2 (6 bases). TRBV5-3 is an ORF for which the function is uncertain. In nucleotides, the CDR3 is TGTGCCAGAAGCTCCTCGTCCCCGAACGCGGGGTTCAACGCCGGGGAGCTGTTTTTT. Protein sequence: CARSSSSPNAGFNAGELFF.